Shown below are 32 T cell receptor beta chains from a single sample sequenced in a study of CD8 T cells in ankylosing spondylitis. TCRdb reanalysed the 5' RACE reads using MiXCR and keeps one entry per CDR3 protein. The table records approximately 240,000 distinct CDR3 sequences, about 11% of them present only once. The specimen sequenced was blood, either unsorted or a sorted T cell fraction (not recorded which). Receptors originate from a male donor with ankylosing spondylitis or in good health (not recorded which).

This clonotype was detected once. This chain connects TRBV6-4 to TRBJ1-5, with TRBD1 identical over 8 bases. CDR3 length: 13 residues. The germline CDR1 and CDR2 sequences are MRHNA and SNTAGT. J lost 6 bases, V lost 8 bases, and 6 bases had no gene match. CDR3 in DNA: TGTGCCAGCCAGACAGGGGTGGGTCAGCCCCAGCATTTT. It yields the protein CASQTGVGQPQHF.

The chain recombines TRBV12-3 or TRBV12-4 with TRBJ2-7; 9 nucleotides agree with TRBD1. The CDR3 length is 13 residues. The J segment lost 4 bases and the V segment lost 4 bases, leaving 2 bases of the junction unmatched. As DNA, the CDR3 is TGTGCCAGCAGTTGGGACAGGGTTTACGAGCAGTACTTC. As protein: CASSWDRVYEQYF.

CDR3 nucleotides: TGTGCCACCAGCAGACCCGGGGAGGCAGGGAACTCCTACGAGCAGTACTTC. Translated: CATSRPGEAGNSYEQYF. The chain couples TRBV15 to TRBJ2-7; D is perhaps TRBD2 (6 bases). Looked up from germline, CDR1 is LNHNV and CDR2 is YYDKDF (reference sequence). The CDR3 consists of 17 residues. The ends were cut back, 2 bases at V and 0 bases at J, with 17 bases in the middle.

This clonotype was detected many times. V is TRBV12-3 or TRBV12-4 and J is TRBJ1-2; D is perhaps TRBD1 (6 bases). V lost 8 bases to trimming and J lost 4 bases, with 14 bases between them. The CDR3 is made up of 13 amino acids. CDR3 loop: CASHPQGSYGYTF. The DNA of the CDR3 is TGTGCCAGCCACCCCCAGGGGTCCTATGGCTACACCTTC.

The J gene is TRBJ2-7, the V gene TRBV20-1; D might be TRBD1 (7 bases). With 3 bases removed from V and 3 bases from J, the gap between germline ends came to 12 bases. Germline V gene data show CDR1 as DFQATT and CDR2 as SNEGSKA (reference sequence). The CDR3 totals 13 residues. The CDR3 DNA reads TGCAGTGCTAGGCCAGGGGGGCTCTACGAGCAGTACTTC. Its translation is CSARPGGLYEQYF.

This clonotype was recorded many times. The DNA of the CDR3 is TGTGCCAGCAGCCAAGACGGACTAGCGGGAGACAATGAGCAGTTCTTC. This codes for CASSQDGLAGDNEQFF. The chain links TRBV4-2 to TRBJ2-1; 13 bases fit TRBD2. V trimming: 0 bases; J trimming: 5 bases; junction bases outside the gene matches: 1. CDR1 LGHNA and CDR2 YNFKEQ come from the germline V gene. The CDR3 has 16 amino acids.

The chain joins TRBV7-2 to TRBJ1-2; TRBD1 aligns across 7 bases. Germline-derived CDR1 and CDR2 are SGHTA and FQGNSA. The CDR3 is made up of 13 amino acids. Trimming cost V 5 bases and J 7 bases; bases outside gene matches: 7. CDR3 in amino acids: CASSPTGEFGYTF. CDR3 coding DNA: TGTGCCAGCAGCCCCACAGGGGAATTTGGCTACACCTTC. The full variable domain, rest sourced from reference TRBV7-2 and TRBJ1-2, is GAGVSQSPSNKVTEKGKDVELRCDPISGHTALYWYRQSLGQGLEFLIYFQGNSAPDKSGLPSDRFSAERTGGSVSTLTIQRTQQEDSAVYLCASSPTGEFGYTFGSGTRLTVV.

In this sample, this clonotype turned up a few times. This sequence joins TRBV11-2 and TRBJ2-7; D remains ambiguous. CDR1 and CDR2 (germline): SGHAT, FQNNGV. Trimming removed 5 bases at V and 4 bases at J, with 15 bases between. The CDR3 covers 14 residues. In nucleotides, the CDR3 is TGTGCCAGCAGCCACCATTTAGTCGGGTACGAGCAGTACTTC. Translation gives CASSHHLVGYEQYF.

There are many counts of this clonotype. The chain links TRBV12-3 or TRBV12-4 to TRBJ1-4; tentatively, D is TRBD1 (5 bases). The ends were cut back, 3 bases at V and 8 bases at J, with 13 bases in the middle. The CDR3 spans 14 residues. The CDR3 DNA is TGTGCCAGCAGTTTGTGGGTTGAGGGGGAAAAACTGTTTTTT. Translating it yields CASSLWVEGEKLFF.

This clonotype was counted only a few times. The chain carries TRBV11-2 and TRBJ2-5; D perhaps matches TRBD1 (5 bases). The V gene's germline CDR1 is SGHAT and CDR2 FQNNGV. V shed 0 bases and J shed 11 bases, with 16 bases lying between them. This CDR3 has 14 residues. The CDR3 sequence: CASSLDGAAAPQYF. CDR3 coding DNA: TGTGCCAGCAGCTTAGATGGGGCAGCCGCACCTCAGTACTTC.

The CDR3 DNA follows: TGTGCCAGCAGCTTAGATGGCCGCCTCACTACCAAGGCCAGGGGAGGCTATGGCTACACCTTC. Protein sequence: CASSLDGRLTTKARGGYGYTF. The chain links TRBV11-3 to TRBJ1-2; possible D gene TRBD1, 6 bases. The CDR3 is 21 residues long. Per the germline V gene, CDR1 is SGHNT and CDR2 is YENEEA. Deletions cut 0 bases from V and 4 bases from J, with 30 bases between.

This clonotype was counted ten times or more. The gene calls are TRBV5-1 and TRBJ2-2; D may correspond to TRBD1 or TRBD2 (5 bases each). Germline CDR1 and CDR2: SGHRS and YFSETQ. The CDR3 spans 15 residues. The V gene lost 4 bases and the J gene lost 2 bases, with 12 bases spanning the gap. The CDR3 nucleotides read TGCGCCAGCAGCGCCGGGGCCCGCAACACCGGGGAGCTGTTTTTT. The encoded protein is CASSAGARNTGELFF.

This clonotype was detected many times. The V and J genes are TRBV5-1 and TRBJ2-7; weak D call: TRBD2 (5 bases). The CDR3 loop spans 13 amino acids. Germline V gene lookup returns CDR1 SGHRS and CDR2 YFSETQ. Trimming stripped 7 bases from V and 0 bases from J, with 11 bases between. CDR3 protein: CASRGPDSYEQYF. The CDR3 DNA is TGCGCCAGCCGAGGGCCGGACTCCTACGAGCAGTACTTC. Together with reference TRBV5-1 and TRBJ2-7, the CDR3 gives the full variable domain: KAGVTQTPRYLIKTRGQQVTLSCSPISGHRSVSWYQQTPGQGLQFLFEYFSETQRNKGNFPGRFSGRQFSNSRSEMNVSTLELGDSALYLCASRGPDSYEQYFGPGTRLTVT.

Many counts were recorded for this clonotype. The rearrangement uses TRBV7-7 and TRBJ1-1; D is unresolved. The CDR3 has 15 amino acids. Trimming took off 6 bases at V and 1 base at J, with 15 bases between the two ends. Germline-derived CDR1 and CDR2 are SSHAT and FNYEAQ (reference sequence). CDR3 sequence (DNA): TGTGCCAGCAGAAAAGATTCCCCGGGGAACACTGAAGCTTTCTTT. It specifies CASRKDSPGNTEAFF.

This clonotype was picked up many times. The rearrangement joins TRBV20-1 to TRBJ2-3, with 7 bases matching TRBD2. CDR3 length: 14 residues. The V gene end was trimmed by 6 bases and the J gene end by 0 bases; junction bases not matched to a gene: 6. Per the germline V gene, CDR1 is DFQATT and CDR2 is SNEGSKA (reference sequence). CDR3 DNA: TGCAGTGCCCCGCTAGCGGCTAGCACAGATACGCAGTATTTT. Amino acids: CSAPLAASTDTQYF.

Written as DNA, the CDR3 is TGTGCCAGCAGCCCTCGCCGGGGCGGCACTGAAGCTTTCTTT. This sequence encodes CASSPRRGGTEAFF. This chain joins TRBV14 and TRBJ1-1, with D possibly matching TRBD1 (5 bases). The CDR3 length is 14 residues. The germline V gene encodes CDR1 SGHDN and CDR2 FVKESK. The ends were cut back, 4 bases at V and 4 bases at J, with 13 bases in the middle.

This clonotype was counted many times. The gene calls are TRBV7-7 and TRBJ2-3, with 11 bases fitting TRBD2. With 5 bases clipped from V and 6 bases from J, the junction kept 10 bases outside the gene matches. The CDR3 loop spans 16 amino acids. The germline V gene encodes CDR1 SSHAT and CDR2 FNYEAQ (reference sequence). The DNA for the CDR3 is TGTGCCAGCAGCCCGTATAGCGGGGGGGCGTTGGATACGCAGTATTTT. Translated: CASSPYSGGALDTQYF.

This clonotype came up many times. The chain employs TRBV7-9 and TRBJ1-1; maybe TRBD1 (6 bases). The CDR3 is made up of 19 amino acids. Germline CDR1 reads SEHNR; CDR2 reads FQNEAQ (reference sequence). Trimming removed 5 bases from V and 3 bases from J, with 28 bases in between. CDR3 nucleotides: TGTGCCAGCAGCCTCGGATCCAGGGGAGGCATATTGGAGGACACTGAAGCTTTCTTT. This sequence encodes CASSLGSRGGILEDTEAFF.

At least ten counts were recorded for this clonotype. DNA for the CDR3: TGTGCCAGCAGTCCACTTGGACAGGGCGGGTCCATCTCTGGCTACACCTTC. The encoded protein is CASSPLGQGGSISGYTF. J is TRBJ1-2 and V is TRBV12-3 or TRBV12-4, with TRBD1 identical over 8 bases. J lost 7 bases, V lost 5 bases, and 18 bases had no gene match. This CDR3 has 17 amino acids.

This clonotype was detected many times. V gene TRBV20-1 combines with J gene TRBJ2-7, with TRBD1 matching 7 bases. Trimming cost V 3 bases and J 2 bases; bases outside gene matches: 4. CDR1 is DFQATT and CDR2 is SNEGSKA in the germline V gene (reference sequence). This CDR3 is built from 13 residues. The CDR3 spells CSASLRGTYEQYF. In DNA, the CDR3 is TGCAGTGCTAGCCTCAGGGGGACCTACGAGCAGTACTTC.

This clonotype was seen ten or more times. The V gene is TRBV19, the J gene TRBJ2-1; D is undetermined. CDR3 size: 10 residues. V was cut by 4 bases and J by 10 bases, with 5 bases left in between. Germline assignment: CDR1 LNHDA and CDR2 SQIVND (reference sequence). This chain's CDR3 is CASSKGEQFF. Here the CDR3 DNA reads TGTGCCAGTAGTAAGGGAGAGCAGTTCTTC.

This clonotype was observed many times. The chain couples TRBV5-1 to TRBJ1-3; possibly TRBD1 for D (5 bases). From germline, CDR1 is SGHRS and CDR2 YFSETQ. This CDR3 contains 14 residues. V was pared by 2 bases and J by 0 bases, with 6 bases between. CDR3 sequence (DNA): TGCGCCAGCAGCTTACAGGACTCTGGAAACACCATATATTTT. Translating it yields CASSLQDSGNTIYF.

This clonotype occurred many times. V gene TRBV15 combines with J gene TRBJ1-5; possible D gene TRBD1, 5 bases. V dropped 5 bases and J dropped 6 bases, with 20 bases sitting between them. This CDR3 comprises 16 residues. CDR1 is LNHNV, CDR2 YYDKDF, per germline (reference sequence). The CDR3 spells CATSDSGAGWGQPQHF. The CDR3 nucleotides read TGTGCCACCAGCGACAGTGGGGCAGGATGGGGTCAGCCCCAGCATTTT.

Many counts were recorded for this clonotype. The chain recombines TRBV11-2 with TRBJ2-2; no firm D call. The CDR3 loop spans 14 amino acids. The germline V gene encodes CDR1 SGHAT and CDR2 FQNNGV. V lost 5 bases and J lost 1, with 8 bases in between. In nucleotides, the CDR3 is TGTGCCAGCAGCCTCCCGCGGAACACCGGGGAGCTGTTTTTT. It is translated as CASSLPRNTGELFF. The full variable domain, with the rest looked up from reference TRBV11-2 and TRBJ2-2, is EAGVAQSPRYKIIEKRQSVAFWCNPISGHATLYWYQQILGQGPKLLIQFQNNGVVDDSQLPKDRFSAERLKGVDSTLKIQPAKLEDSAVYLCASSLPRNTGELFFGEGSRLTVL.

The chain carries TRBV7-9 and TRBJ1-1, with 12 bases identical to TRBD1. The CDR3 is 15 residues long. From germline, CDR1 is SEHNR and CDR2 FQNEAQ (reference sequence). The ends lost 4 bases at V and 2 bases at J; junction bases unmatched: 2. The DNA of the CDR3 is TGTGCCAGCAGCTGGGGGACAGGGGGCAACACTGAAGCTTTCTTT. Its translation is CASSWGTGGNTEAFF.

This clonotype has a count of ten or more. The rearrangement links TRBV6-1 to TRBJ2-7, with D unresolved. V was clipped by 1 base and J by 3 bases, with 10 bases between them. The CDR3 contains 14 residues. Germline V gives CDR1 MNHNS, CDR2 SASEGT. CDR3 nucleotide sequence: TGTGCCAGCAGTGAAGGGGCCACCTTCTACGAGCAGTACTTC. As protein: CASSEGATFYEQYF.

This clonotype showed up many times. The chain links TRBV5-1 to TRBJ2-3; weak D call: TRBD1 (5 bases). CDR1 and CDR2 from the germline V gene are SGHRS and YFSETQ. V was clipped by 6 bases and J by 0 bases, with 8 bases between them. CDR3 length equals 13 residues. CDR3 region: CASKTASTDTQYF. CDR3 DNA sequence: TGCGCCAGCAAGACAGCTAGCACAGATACGCAGTATTTT.

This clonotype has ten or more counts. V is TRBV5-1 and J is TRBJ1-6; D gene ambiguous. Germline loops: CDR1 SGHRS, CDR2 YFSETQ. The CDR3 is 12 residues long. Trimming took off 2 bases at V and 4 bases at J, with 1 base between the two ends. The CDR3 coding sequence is TGCGCCAGCAGCTTTTATAATTCACCCCTCCACTTT. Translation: CASSFYNSPLHF.

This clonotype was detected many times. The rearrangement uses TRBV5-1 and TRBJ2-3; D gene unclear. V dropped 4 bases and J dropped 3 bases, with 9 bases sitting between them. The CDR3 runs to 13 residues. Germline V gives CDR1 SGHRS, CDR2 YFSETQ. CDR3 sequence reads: CASSRKTTDTQYF. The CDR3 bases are TGCGCCAGCAGCAGGAAGACTACAGATACGCAGTATTTT.

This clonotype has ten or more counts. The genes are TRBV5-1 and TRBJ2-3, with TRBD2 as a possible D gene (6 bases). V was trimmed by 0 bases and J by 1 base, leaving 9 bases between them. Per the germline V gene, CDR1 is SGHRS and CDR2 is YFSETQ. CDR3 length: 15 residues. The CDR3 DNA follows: TGCGCCAGCAGCTTGGACGGGAGCGGCACAGATACGCAGTATTTT. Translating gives CASSLDGSGTDTQYF.

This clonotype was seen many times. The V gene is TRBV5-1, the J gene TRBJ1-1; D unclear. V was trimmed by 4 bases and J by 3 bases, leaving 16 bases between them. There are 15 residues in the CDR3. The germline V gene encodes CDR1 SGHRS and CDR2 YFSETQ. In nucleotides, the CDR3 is TGCGCCAGCAGCCCCCCGGGCCTCGAGTACACTGAAGCTTTCTTT. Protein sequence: CASSPPGLEYTEAFF.

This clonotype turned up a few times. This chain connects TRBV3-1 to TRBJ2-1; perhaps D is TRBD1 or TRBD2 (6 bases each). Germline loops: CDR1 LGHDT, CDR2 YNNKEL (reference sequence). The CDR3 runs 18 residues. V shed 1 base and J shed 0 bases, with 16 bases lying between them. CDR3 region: CASSQGRVGGSSYNEQFF. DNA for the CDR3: TGTGCCAGCAGCCAAGGACGGGTAGGGGGGAGCTCCTACAATGAGCAGTTCTTC.